This T cell receptor beta chain stems from a study of regulatory T cells in long-lasting Graves disease. Construction of TCR beta libraries relied on iRepertoire HTBI primers and on Arm-PCR targeting CDR3 regions. TCRdb independently ran MiXCR on the multiplex PCR reads; one entry per CDR3 protein. The sample contains 600,000 to 850,000 distinct CDR3 sequences, approximately 31% of which appear only once. Time point reported: persistent/refractory GD, antithyroid drugs over 5 years with positive TRAb. PBMCs provided the RNA from which the TCR library was made. The CDR3 is 14 residues long. Germline V gene data show CDR1 as LNHDA and CDR2 as SQIVND (reference sequence). J lost 0 bases, V lost 8 bases, and 5 bases had no gene match.

The origin of this receptor is a female donor with Graves disease. The rearrangement uses TRBV19 and TRBJ2-5; 8 bases line up with TRBD1. This material consisted of peripheral blood mononuclear cells (PBMCs), taken when the disease was refractory, from a patient treated with antithyroid drugs. In nucleotides, the CDR3 is TGTGCCAGTGGCCGGGACAGGTACCAAGAGACCCAGTACTTC. Translated: CASGRDRYQETQYF.